The 2 T cell receptor beta chains presented below share a single source sample, sequenced in a study of PD-1 blockade in classical Hodgkin lymphoma (dated by TCRdb to between 2020 and 2021). The meaning of the sample's time point label: cycle 4 day 1 (C4D1), after 6 weeks of nivolumab. Relapse after autologous stem cell transplantation had occurred in all trial patients, and cohorts A, B and C were distinguished by prior brentuximab vedotin exposure. The library relied on the immunoSEQ multiplex PCR assay. TCRdb mirrors the immuneACCESS table, restricted to in-frame sequences. Some clones are absent from its copies; in checked studies, under half trace to an unresolved V gene, and the reason for the others is unknown. The sample includes some 52,000 clones, with about 89% observed a single time. 6% to 7% of the sample is held by the ten biggest clonotypes. The starting material was peripheral blood mononuclear cells (PBMCs), obtained before the fourth cycle of nivolumab. These receptors were taken from a human donor with classical Hodgkin lymphoma.

This clone has a single count. This chain uses TRBV4-1 with TRBJ2-1; 9 bases match TRBD1. Germline lookup yields CDR1 MGHRA and CDR2 YSYEKL. This CDR3 is built from 16 residues. The ends lost 2 bases at V and 4 bases at J; junction bases unmatched: 6. CDR3 region: CASSQQQGAMYNEQFF. The CDR3 DNA reads TGCGCCAGCAGCCAACAACAGGGGGCTATGTACAATGAGCAGTTCTTC.

The chain recombines TRBV5-1 with TRBJ1-1, with D possibly TRBD1 on 6 matching bases. The CDR3 is 12 amino acids. With 6 bases removed from V and 5 bases from J, the gap between germline ends came to 11 bases. CDR1 is SGHRS, CDR2 YFSETQ, per germline. As DNA, the CDR3 is TGCGCCAGCAAGGGGGTGCGGACTGAAGCTTTCTTT. This translates into CASKGVRTEAFF. The full variable domain, with the rest looked up from reference TRBV5-1 and TRBJ1-1, is KAGVTQTPRYLIKTRGQQVTLSCSPISGHRSVSWYQQTPGQGLQFLFEYFSETQRNKGNFPGRFSGRQFSNSRSEMNVSTLELGDSALYLCASKGVRTEAFFGQGTRLTVV.